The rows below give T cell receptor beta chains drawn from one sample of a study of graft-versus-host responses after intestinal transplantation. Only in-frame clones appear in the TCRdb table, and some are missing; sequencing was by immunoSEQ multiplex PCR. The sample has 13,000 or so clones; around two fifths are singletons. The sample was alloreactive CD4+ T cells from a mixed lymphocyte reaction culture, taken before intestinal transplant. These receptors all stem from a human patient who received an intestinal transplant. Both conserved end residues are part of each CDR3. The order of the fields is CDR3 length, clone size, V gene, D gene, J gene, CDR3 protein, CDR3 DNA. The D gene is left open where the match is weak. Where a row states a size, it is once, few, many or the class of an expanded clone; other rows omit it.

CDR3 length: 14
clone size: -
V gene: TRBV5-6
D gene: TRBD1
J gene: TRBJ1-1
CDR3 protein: CASSLLRTGDEAFF
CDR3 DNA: TGTGCCAGCAGCTTATTACGGACAGGGGATGAAGCTTTCTTT

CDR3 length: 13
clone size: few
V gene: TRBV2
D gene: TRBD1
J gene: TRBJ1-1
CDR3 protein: CASDLTGVTEAFF
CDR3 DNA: TGTGCCAGCGACCTGACAGGGGTGACTGAAGCTTTCTTT

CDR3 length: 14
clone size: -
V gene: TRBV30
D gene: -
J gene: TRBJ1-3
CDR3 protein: CAWSVPGLRNTIYF
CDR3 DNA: TGTGCCTGGAGTGTACCCGGACTGAGAAACACCATATATTTT

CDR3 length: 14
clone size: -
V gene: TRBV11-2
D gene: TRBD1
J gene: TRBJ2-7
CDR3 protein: CASSKEGTGYEQYF
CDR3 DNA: TGTGCCAGCAGCAAAGAGGGGACAGGCTACGAGCAGTACTTC

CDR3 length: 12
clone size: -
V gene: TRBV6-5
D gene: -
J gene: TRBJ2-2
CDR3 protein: CASRGRWGELFF
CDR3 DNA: TGTGCCAGCAGGGGCCGGTGGGGGGAGCTGTTTTTT

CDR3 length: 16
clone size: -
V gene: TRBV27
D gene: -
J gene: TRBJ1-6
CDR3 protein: CASSLFRTVDNSPLHF
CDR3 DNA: TGTGCCAGCAGTTTATTTCGGACAGTGGATAATTCACCCCTCCACTTT

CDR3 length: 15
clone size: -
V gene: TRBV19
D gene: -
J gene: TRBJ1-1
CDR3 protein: CASSKSFVSGFEDFF
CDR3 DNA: TGTGCCAGTAGTAAGTCGTTTGTGTCAGGGTTCGAGGATTTCTTT

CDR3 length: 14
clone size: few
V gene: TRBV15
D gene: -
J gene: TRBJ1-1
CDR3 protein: CATSTEGFFTEAFF
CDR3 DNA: TGTGCCACCAGCACTGAGGGTTTTTTCACTGAAGCTTTCTTT

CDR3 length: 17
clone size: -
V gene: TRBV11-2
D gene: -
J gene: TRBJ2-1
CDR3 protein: CASSLTNRAIDYNEQFF
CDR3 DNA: TGTGCCAGCAGCTTAACAAACAGGGCAATAGACTACAATGAGCAGTTCTTC

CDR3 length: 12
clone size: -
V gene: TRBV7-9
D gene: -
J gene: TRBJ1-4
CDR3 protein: CASSPLLRGLFF
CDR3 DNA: TGTGCCAGCAGCCCCCTCCTTAGGGGACTGTTTTTT

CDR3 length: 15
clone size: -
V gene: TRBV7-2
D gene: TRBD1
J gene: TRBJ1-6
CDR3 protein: CASTIRQGNNSPLHF
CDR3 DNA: TGTGCCAGCACCATTCGACAGGGGAATAATTCACCCCTCCACTTT

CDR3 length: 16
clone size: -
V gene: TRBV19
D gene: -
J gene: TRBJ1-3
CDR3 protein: CASSIYTGGSGNTIYF
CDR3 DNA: TGTGCCAGTAGTATTTATACCGGGGGATCTGGAAACACCATATATTTT

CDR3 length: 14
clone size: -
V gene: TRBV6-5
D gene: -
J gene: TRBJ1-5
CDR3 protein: CASSPLQGGQPQHF
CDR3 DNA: TGTGCCAGCAGTCCCTTACAGGGCGGTCAGCCCCAGCATTTT

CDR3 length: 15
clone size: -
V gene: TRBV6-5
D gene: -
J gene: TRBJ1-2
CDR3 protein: CASSQTFGQPYGYTF
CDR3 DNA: TGTGCCAGCAGTCAAACTTTTGGGCAGCCCTATGGCTACACCTTC

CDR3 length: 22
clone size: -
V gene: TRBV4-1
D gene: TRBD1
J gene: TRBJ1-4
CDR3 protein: CASSQDLGGGRDRGGSREKLFF
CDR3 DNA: TGCGCCAGCAGCCAAGATCTTGGGGGAGGCCGGGACAGGGGAGGGAGTCGTGAAAAACTGTTTTTT

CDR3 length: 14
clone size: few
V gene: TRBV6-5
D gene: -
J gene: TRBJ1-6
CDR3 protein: CASRLQGSNSPLHF
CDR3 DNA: TGTGCCAGCAGGTTACAGGGTAGTAATTCACCCCTCCACTTT

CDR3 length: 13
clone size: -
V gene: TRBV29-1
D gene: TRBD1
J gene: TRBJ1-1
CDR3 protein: CSARQGALTEAFF
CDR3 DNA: TGCAGCGCCCGGCAGGGGGCTCTCACTGAAGCTTTCTTT

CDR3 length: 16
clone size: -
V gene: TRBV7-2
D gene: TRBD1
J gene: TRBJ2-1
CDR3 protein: CASSLSRGRLNNEQFF
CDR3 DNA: TGTGCCAGCAGCTTAAGCAGGGGGCGATTGAACAATGAGCAGTTCTTC

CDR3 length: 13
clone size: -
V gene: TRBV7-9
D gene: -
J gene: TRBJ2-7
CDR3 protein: CASSFVNSYEQYF
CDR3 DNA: TGTGCCAGCAGCTTTGTAAACTCCTACGAGCAGTACTTC

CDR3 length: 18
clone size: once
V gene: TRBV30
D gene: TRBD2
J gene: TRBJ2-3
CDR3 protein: CAWRPTRKLAGRADTQYF
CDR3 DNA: TGTGCCTGGAGACCCACCCGTAAACTAGCGGGGAGGGCAGATACGCAGTATTTT

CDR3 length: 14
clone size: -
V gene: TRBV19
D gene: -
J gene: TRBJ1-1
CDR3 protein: CASSIGRVNTEAFF
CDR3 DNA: TGTGCCAGTAGTATCGGCAGGGTGAACACTGAAGCTTTCTTT

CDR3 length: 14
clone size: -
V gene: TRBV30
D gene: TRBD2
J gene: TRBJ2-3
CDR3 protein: CASNSGGGTDTQYF
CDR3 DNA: TGTGCCTCAAATAGCGGGGGGGGCACAGATACGCAGTATTTT

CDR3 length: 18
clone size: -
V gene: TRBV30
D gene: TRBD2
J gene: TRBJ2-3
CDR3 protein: CAWSSWRGGLPSTDTQYF
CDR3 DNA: TGTGCCTGGAGTTCGTGGCGGGGGGGCCTACCTAGCACAGATACGCAGTATTTT

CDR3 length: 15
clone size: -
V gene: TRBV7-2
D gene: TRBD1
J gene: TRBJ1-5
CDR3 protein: CASSAQTGLGQPQHF
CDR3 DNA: TGTGCCAGCAGCGCGCAGACAGGGTTGGGACAGCCCCAGCATTTT

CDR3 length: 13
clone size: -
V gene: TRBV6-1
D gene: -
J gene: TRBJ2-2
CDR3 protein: CAQQGLKGGELFF
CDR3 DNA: TGTGCCCAGCAGGGCTTGAAAGGTGGGGAGCTGTTTTTT

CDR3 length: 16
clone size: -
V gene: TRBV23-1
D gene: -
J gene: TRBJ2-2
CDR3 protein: CASSQSGPVNTGELFF
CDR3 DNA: TGCGCCAGCAGTCAATCGGGGCCGGTTAACACCGGGGAGCTGTTTTTT

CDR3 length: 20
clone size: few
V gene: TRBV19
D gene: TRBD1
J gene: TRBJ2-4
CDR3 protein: CASSQIFARQGELAKNIQYF
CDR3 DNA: TGTGCCAGTAGTCAAATCTTCGCAAGACAGGGGGAACTAGCCAAAAACATTCAGTACTTC

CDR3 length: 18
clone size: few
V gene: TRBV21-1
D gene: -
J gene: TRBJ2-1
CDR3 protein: CASSPRVTSGSGDNEQFF
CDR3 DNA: TGTGCCAGCAGCCCACGGGTGACTAGCGGGTCAGGGGACAATGAGCAGTTCTTC

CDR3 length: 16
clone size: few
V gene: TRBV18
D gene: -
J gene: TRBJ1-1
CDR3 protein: CASSPQWVLNRTEAFF
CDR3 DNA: TGTGCCAGCTCACCACAGTGGGTTTTGAACAGAACTGAAGCTTTCTTT

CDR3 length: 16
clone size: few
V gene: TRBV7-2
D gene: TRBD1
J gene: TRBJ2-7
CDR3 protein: CASSLDGTGLSYEQYF
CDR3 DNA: TGTGCCAGCAGCTTAGACGGGACAGGGCTCTCCTACGAGCAGTACTTC

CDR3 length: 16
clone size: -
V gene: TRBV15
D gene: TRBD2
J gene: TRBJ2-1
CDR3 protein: CATSRRTSGEGNEQFF
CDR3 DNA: TGTGCCACCAGCAGAAGGACTAGCGGTGAGGGGAATGAGCAGTTCTTC

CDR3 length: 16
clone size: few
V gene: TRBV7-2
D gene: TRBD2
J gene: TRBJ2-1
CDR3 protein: CASSFVAGGVYNEQFF
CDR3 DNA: TGTGCCAGCAGCTTCGTAGCGGGGGGAGTCTACAATGAGCAGTTCTTC

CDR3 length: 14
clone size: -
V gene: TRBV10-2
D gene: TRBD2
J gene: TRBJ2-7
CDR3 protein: CASKGLAGVSEQYF
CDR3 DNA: TGCGCCAGCAAGGGGCTAGCGGGGGTATCCGAGCAGTACTTC

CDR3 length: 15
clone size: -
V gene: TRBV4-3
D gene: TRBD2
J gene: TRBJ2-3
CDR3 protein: CASSLSGGYTDTQYF
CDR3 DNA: TGCGCCAGCAGTCTTAGCGGGGGCTACACAGATACGCAGTATTTT

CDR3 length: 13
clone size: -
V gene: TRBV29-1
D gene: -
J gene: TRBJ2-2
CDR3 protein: CSARGGETGELFF
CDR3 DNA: TGCAGCGCAAGAGGGGGAGAGACCGGGGAGCTGTTTTTT

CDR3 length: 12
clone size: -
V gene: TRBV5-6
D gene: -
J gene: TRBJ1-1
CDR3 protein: CASSPTGVGAFF
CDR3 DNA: TGTGCCAGCAGCCCGACGGGGGTTGGAGCTTTCTTT

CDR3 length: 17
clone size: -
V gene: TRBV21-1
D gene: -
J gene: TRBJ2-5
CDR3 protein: CASSKVNRDRGQETQYF
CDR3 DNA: TGTGCCAGCAGCAAAGTTAACCGGGACAGGGGACAAGAGACCCAGTACTTC

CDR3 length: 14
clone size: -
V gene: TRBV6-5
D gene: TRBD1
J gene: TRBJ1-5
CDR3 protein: CASRGTGVNQPQHF
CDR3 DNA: TGTGCCAGCAGGGGGACAGGGGTCAATCAGCCCCAGCATTTT

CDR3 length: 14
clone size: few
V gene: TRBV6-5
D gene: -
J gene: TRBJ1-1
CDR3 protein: CASRRWGVGTEAFF
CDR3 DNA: TGTGCCAGCAGGCGTTGGGGGGTGGGAACTGAAGCTTTCTTT

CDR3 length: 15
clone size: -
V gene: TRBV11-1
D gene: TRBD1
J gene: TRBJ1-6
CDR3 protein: CASSFQGAASSPLHF
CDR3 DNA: TGTGCCAGCAGCTTTCAGGGGGCGGCGAGTTCACCCCTCCACTTT

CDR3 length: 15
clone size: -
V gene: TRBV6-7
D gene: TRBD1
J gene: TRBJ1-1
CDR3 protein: CASSYSTGPNTEAFF
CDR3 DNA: TGTGCCAGCAGTTACTCGACAGGGCCGAACACTGAAGCTTTCTTT

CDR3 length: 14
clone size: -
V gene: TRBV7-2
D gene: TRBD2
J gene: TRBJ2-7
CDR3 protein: CASSFGRVEYEQYF
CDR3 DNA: TGTGCCAGCAGCTTCGGGAGGGTTGAGTACGAGCAGTACTTC

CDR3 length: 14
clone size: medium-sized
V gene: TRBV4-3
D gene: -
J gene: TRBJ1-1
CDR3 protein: CASSQVRGNTEAFF
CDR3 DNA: TGCGCCAGCAGCCAAGTAAGGGGTAACACTGAAGCTTTCTTT

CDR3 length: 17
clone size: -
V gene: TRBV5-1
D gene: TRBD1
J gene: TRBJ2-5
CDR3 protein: CATALRAGTGIQETQYF
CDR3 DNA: TGCGCCACCGCCCTAAGGGCCGGGACAGGGATTCAAGAGACCCAGTACTTC

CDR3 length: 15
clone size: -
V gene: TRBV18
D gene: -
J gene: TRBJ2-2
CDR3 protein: CASSPQGSSAGELFF
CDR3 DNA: TGTGCCAGCTCACCGCAGGGCAGTTCCGCCGGGGAGCTGTTTTTT

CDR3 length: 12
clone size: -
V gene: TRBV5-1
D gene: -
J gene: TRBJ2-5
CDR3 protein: CASSLLQETQYF
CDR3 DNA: TGCGCCAGCAGCTTACTACAAGAGACCCAGTACTTC

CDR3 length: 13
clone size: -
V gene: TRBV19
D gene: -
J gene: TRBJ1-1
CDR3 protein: CASNKQLNTEAFF
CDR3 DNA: TGTGCCAGTAACAAACAGTTGAACACTGAAGCTTTCTTT

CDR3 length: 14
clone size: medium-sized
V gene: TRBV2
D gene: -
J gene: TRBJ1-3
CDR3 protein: CASSVDSSGNTIYF
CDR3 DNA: TGTGCCAGCAGTGTTGATAGCTCTGGAAACACCATATATTTT

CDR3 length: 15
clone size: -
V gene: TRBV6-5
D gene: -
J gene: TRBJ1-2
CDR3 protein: CASSTLGRSLGGYTF
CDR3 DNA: TGTGCCAGCAGTACCCTCGGGAGGTCTCTTGGCGGCTACACCTTC